The entry below describes one T cell receptor (beta chain). The CDR3 extends over 16 amino acids. The trim removed 1 base at V and 6 bases at J, leaving 6 bases unmatched. The germline gives CDR1 LNHNV, CDR2 YYDKDF (reference sequence). This sample is part of a study of blood T cell repertoires in COVID-19. Participant-given clinical history determined each cohort assignment. In the original processing: Cell counts per sample came from amplifying reference gene primers. Repertoires were generated with immunoSEQ multiplex PCR, while TCRdb's copy carries only in-frame clones and drops some. V, J and clone size are those of that table, while D and trimming were read from the DNA. The sample has 250,000 to 300,000 clones, about nine tenths seen once.

The receptor's source is a human donor in a cohort exposed to, infected with or recovered from COVID-19 (not recorded which). The donor label of this sample is uncertain. The sample consisted of PBMCs or T cells enriched from blood (not recorded which). The chain has TRBV15 and TRBJ1-2; the match to TRBD1 covers 12 bases. CDR3 coding DNA: TGTGCCACCAGCAGAGGGGACAGGGGGCTTCGGGATGGCTACACCTTC. Translation: CATSRGDRGLRDGYTF.